This T cell receptor beta chain was sequenced during a study of T cell responses to AZD1222 COVID-19 vaccine (dated by TCRdb to 2020 to 2022). With regard to the full study: A total of around 240 trial participants underwent TCR sequencing, of whom nearly 210 had received two doses of AZD1222 and some 25 had received two doses of the MenACWY control vaccine. Trial participants were enrolled by age into subgroups of 18-55, 56-69 and 70-plus years, and about 150, 27 and 61 TCR-sequenced participants, respectively, were included in these subgroups.

This clone was recorded only once. Its antigen specificity is not known. No much larger clonotype is one base removed from it; base qualities were not supplied. What the research found in general, with its limitations: Because no day 14 peak-response samples were available, repertoires were characterized only after the peak T cell response. After two AZD1222 doses, spike-specific TCR breadth and depth were significantly higher than at day 0 and than in MenACWY recipients. Conclusions about previously exposed vaccinees are limited, since just five to seven AZD1222 recipients were seropositive for SARS-CoV-2 at baseline. Participants were mostly white British and included more females than males, and it was suggested by the authors that clonal diversity may have been underestimated. The 56-69-year group was small, and its depth increase did not reach significance, likely because of low power. Reportedly, almost half of the unique spike-specific TCRs recognized epitopes lying outside the regions that are mutated in the B.1.351 and B.1.1.7 variants. CD4 TCRs associated with the vaccine covered the entire spike protein, and the dominant responses were in regions 160-218 and 743-854.

The CDR3 regions of human TCRbeta chains were analyzed by immunosequencing. The study's own analysis went as follows. Repertoire TCRs were matched against a reference library of SARS-CoV-2-specific TCRs generated with the MIRA antigen-specificity platform. Breadth meant the fraction of unique TCRs that were SARS-CoV-2-associated, whereas depth meant the fraction of total T cells that were SARS-CoV-2-associated. Using the MIRA data, every spike-specific TCR was mapped to the spike region that the TCR reacted to and assigned to either a CD4 or a CD8 class. Log10-transformed breadth and depth values were compared by one-way ANOVA with Sidak's multiple comparisons tests. TCRdb took over this immuneACCESS table, retaining in-frame rearrangements with V and J assigned. Such tables are incomplete; in checked studies, under half of the missing clones stem from an unresolved V gene, and the remainder is unexplained. The V and J calls and the clone size are those of that table, but D and trimming were determined from the DNA. A total of fewer than 200,000 clones appear in this sample, roughly 90% of them only once. Jointly, the top ten make up about 4.3% of the sample.

The trim is 1 base for V and 4 bases for J, with a gap of 17 bases between the germline ends. There are 17 amino acids in the CDR3, from cysteine to phenylalanine inclusive. Solely the CDR3 DNA is kept, with 51 bases framed from the first base. Taken from the germline V gene (reference sequence), the CDR1 and CDR2 loops are LGHDT and YNNKEL. The time point label, read with the paper, signifies: about 28 days (+/-7) after the second vaccine dose. AZD1222 recipients given second doses at about 4 weeks or at about 12 weeks were pooled, since spike-specific TCR depth and breadth were not found to differ between the two schedules. The vaccinee samples were drawn from two UK trials, COV001 and COV002, one of which was a single-blind randomized controlled phase 2/3 trial testing AZD1222 (ChAdOx1 nCoV-19) in healthy adults. For TCRbeta chain sequencing, PBMC samples from trial participants were taken at day 0 and at day 28 after the second dose.

This TCR was sampled from an adult who received the AZD1222 COVID-19 vaccine. The rearrangement joined TRBV3-1 (or the pseudogene TRBV3-2) to TRBJ2-1, with TRBD2 tentatively as D gene (7 bases match). This sample comprised peripheral blood, obtained 28 days after the second AZD1222 dose. The DNA sequence reads TGTGCCAGCAGCCAAGTAGGGGGGGCGCAGAAATACAATGAGCAGTTCTTC. Its protein reads: CASSQVGGAQKYNEQFF.